A selection of T cell receptor beta chains follows, all from one sample in a study of technical replicates of blood from four donors. Generated by immunoSEQ multiplex PCR, the TCRdb table keeps only in-frame clones and is missing some. The sample yields tens of thousands of clones, 96% seen once. The sequencing input was T cells isolated from PBMCs. These receptors were collected from a human donor in good health. Each CDR3 is given with its conserved first and last residue. The order of the fields is V gene, J gene, CDR3 length, clone size, D gene, CDR3 protein, CDR3 DNA. D genes are given only for firm matches. Not all rows give a size; the values are once, few, many and, for expanded clones, a class.

>TRBV6-5|TRBJ2-1|15|once|.
CASSYLPGVGNEQFF
TGTGCCAGCAGTTACTTACCGGGGGTTGGCAATGAGCAGTTCTTC
>TRBV6-5|TRBJ1-1|13|.|.
CASSYESRAEAFF
TGTGCCAGCAGTTACGAGTCCAGGGCGGAAGCTTTCTTT
>TRBV18|TRBJ2-5|13|.|.
CASSPRVKETQYF
TGTGCCAGCTCACCGAGGGTGAAAGAGACCCAGTACTTC
>TRBV27|TRBJ2-3|12|.|TRBD1
CASSYRGNTQYF
TGTGCCAGCAGTTACAGGGGCAATACGCAGTATTTT
>TRBV25-1|TRBJ2-5|13|.|.
CASSSDREETQYF
TGTGCCAGCAGTTCCGATCGAGAAGAGACCCAGTACTTC
>TRBV9|TRBJ1-6|19|.|TRBD1
CASATGTGVTGAQNSPLHF
TGTGCCAGCGCCACCGGGACAGGGGTTACGGGTGCCCAAAATTCACCCCTCCACTTT
>TRBV28|TRBJ1-2|12|.|.
CASSSGTRAYTF
TGTGCCAGCAGTTCTGGGACTAGGGCCTACACCTTC
>TRBV9|TRBJ1-1|16|.|.
CASSVGKGLENTEAFF
TGTGCCAGCAGCGTAGGTAAGGGACTTGAGAACACTGAAGCTTTCTTT
>TRBV5-1|TRBJ1-1|11|once|.
CASKGANEAFF
TGCGCCAGCAAAGGGGCGAATGAAGCTTTCTTT
>TRBV5-4|TRBJ1-4|15|.|.
CASSSPDQRDEKLFF
TGTGCCAGCAGCTCTCCGGACCAGCGGGATGAAAAACTGTTTTTT
>TRBV11-3|TRBJ1-4|14|.|.
CASSLLGVNEKLFF
TGTGCCAGCAGCTTACTAGGGGTGAATGAAAAACTGTTTTTT
>TRBV19|TRBJ2-5|11|.|.
CASSMTGTQYF
TGTGCCAGTAGTATGACAGGGACCCAGTACTTC
>TRBV28|TRBJ1-1|15|.|.
CASSPRGRTNTEAFF
TGTGCCAGCAGTCCGCGGGGACGGACGAACACTGAAGCTTTCTTT
>TRBV28|TRBJ2-2|19|.|TRBD1
CASSRVGQGALGNTGELFF
TGTGCCAGCAGCAGGGTGGGACAGGGGGCTTTAGGGAACACCGGGGAGCTGTTTTTT
>TRBV5-4|TRBJ2-1|15|.|.
CASSLAAQGRNEQFF
TGTGCCAGCAGCTTAGCGGCCCAAGGACGGAATGAGCAGTTCTTC
>TRBV19|TRBJ2-1|15|.|.
CASSIGGEPYNEQFF
TGTGCCAGTAGTATCGGCGGAGAACCATACAATGAGCAGTTCTTC
>TRBV7-6|TRBJ1-1|15|.|.
CASSPGGGPKTEAFF
TGTGCCAGCAGCCCCGGGGGGGGGCCCAAGACTGAAGCTTTCTTT
>TRBV5-1|TRBJ1-1|14|once|TRBD1
CASSLTGGDTEAFF
TGCGCCAGCAGCTTGACAGGGGGAGACACTGAAGCTTTCTTT
>TRBV9|TRBJ1-5|13|.|.
CASSAGTYQPQHF
TGTGCCAGCAGCGCTGGGACTTATCAGCCCCAGCATTTT
>TRBV5-5|TRBJ2-7|15|.|TRBD2
CASSLVASGRYEQYF
TGTGCCAGCAGCTTGGTGGCTAGCGGGAGATACGAGCAGTACTTC
>TRBV4-1|TRBJ2-3|20|.|TRBD1
CASSHPPQGALLSGADTQYF
TGCGCCAGCAGCCACCCCCCCCAGGGGGCATTATTGTCTGGGGCGGATACGCAGTATTTT
>TRBV27|TRBJ2-7|13|.|TRBD2
CASSLSGSHEQYF
TGTGCCAGCAGTTTAAGCGGGAGTCACGAGCAGTACTTC
>TRBV28|TRBJ2-3|14|.|.
CASSLGGPVDTQYF
TGTGCCAGCAGTTTAGGTGGGCCGGTAGATACGCAGTATTTT
>TRBV6-6|TRBJ1-2|14|.|TRBD1
CASSYRGGHYGYTF
TGTGCCAGCAGCTACAGGGGTGGGCACTATGGCTACACCTTC
>TRBV4-2|TRBJ1-2|18|.|TRBD1
CASSQRGQGSRTTYGYTF
TGTGCCAGCAGCCAAAGGGGACAGGGAAGCCGGACCACCTATGGCTACACCTTC
>TRBV5-6|TRBJ2-2|14|.|.
CASRHRDSTGELFF
TGTGCCAGCAGGCACAGGGATTCCACCGGGGAGCTGTTTTTT
>TRBV7-9|TRBJ2-1|16|.|TRBD2
CASSSHRGGSYNEQFF
TGTGCCAGCAGCTCACACCGGGGGGGCTCTTACAATGAGCAGTTCTTC
>TRBV5-4|TRBJ2-7|13|.|TRBD2
CASSPGTSSRQYF
TGTGCCAGCAGCCCGGGGACTAGCAGTAGGCAGTACTTC
>TRBV5-4|TRBJ2-2|17|.|TRBD2
CASTSLGLAGGIGELFF
TGTGCCAGCACAAGCTTAGGACTAGCGGGGGGCATCGGGGAGCTGTTTTTT
>TRBV18|TRBJ1-2|14|.|TRBD1
CASSPLGTAYGYTF
TGTGCCAGCTCACCGCTGGGGACAGCATATGGCTACACCTTC
>TRBV7-8|TRBJ1-5|13|.|.
CASSFGNDQPQHF
TGTGCCAGCAGCTTTGGCAACGATCAGCCCCAGCATTTT
>TRBV15|TRBJ2-1|13|.|.
CATSAGARDEQFF
TGTGCCACCAGCGCAGGGGCTCGGGATGAGCAGTTCTTC
>TRBV9|TRBJ2-7|17|.|TRBD2
CASSVGTGLAGSYEQYF
TGTGCCAGCAGCGTAGGCACGGGACTAGCGGGTAGCTACGAGCAGTACTTC
>TRBV29-1|TRBJ1-1|13|.|.
CSVVGGTVTEAFF
TGCAGCGTTGTAGGGGGTACGGTTACTGAAGCTTTCTTT
>TRBV5-6|TRBJ1-3|15|.|.
CASSLGRRSGNTIYF
TGTGCCAGCAGCCTAGGGAGGCGCTCTGGAAACACCATATATTTT
>TRBV7-6|TRBJ2-7|15|.|TRBD2
CASSLGGTSFYEQYF
TGTGCCAGCAGCTTAGGGGGGACTAGCTTCTACGAGCAGTACTTC
>TRBV27|TRBJ1-2|15|few|TRBD1
CASSLGTGTRYGYTF
TGTGCCAGCAGTTTAGGGACAGGGACGCGCTATGGCTACACCTTC
>TRBV11-3|TRBJ1-1|14|.|.
CASSLGRGGTEAFF
TGTGCCAGCAGCTTAGGTAGGGGAGGGACTGAAGCTTTCTTT
>TRBV7-9|TRBJ2-7|13|.|.
CASSFEGMAEQYF
TGTGCCAGCAGCTTCGAGGGCATGGCCGAGCAGTACTTC
>TRBV29-1|TRBJ2-7|14|.|.
CSVAPARLSYEQYF
TGCAGCGTTGCTCCCGCCAGACTGAGCTACGAGCAGTACTTC
>TRBV19|TRBJ1-2|15|.|.
CASREWWQGNYGYTF
TGTGCCAGTCGAGAATGGTGGCAGGGGAACTATGGCTACACCTTC
>TRBV29-1|TRBJ1-2|15|.|TRBD1
CSVASGTGPFYGYTF
TGCAGCGTTGCGTCCGGGACAGGGCCTTTCTATGGCTACACCTTC